These 20 T cell receptor beta chains share one sample of origin, sequenced in a study of regulatory T cells in long-lasting Graves disease. Arm-PCR of CDR3 regions with iRepertoire HTBI primers generated TCR beta libraries. Via MiXCR, TCRdb re-called the multiplex PCR reads, giving one row per CDR3 protein. The data contain 350,000 to 450,000 distinct CDR3 sequences, less than 25% of them singletons. Time point reported: persistent/refractory GD, antithyroid drugs over 5 years with positive TRAb. Extracted RNA from PBMCs served as the source of the TCR library. The starting material was peripheral blood mononuclear cells (PBMCs), obtained when the disease was refractory, from a patient treated with antithyroid drugs. These receptors were obtained from a female donor with Graves disease.

In its sample, this clonotype was seen many times. The chain links TRBV15 to TRBJ1-5; D is unclear. Looked up from germline, CDR1 is LNHNV and CDR2 is YYDKDF (reference sequence). This CDR3 spans 14 amino acids. Trimming shortened V by 0 bases and J by 3 bases, and 6 bases separated the two germline ends. The CDR3 DNA reads as TGTGCCACCAGCAGAGACCCGAACAATCAGCCCCAGCATTTT. Amino acids: CATSRDPNNQPQHF.

The rearrangement links TRBV14 to TRBJ2-3; 14 bases align to TRBD2. After removal of 0 bases from V and 6 bases from J, the junction contained 2 bases not matched to a gene. CDR1 and CDR2 from the germline V gene are SGHDN and FVKESK. The CDR3 is made up of 16 amino acids. The CDR3 spells CASSQDRTSGRDTQYF. The DNA for the CDR3 is TGTGCCAGCAGCCAAGACAGGACTAGCGGGAGGGATACGCAGTATTTT.

V gene TRBV6-9 combines with J gene TRBJ2-7; D is uncertain. Per germline, CDR1 MNHGY and CDR2 SVAAGI. Trimming shortened V by 3 bases and J by 5 bases, and 5 bases separated the two germline ends. This CDR3 region has 11 residues. The CDR3 region is CASSYYDEQYF. The DNA of the CDR3 is TGTGCCAGCAGTTACTACGACGAGCAGTACTTC.

The chain is built from TRBV7-9 and TRBJ2-7; D perhaps matches TRBD1 (7 bases). The CDR3 is made up of 19 amino acids. Deletions cut 5 bases from V and 0 bases from J, with 26 bases between. Per the germline V gene, CDR1 is SEHNR and CDR2 is FQNEAQ (reference sequence). The DNA of the CDR3 is TGTGCCAGCAGCGGGGACTCGGACAGGCTAGCCAGTGTCTCCTACGAGCAGTACTTC. Translating it yields CASSGDSDRLASVSYEQYF.

Many counts were recorded for this clonotype. The chain combines TRBV6-2 or TRBV6-3 with TRBJ2-5; D might be TRBD2 (7 bases). The germline V and J ends were trimmed by 8 bases and 1 base, with 17 bases remaining between them. CDR1 and CDR2 from the germline V gene are MNHEY and SVGEGT. The CDR3 loop spans 15 amino acids. The CDR3 sequence: CASSVRGGPQETQYF. In DNA, the CDR3 is TGTGCCAGCTCAGTTAGGGGGGGGCCCCAAGAGACCCAGTACTTC.

This chain connects TRBV6-1 to TRBJ2-7; D is ambiguous. The CDR3 sequence is 14 residues long. Per germline, CDR1 MNHNS and CDR2 SASEGT. Trimming took 6 bases from V and 5 from J, leaving 17 bases between them. Here the CDR3 DNA reads TGTGCCAGCAGGGTCCCTCCCCCGATTAACGAGCAGTACTTC. Protein: CASRVPPPINEQYF.

This clonotype was counted at least ten times. The chain links TRBV28 to TRBJ1-2, with D maybe TRBD1 (6 bases). The germline CDR1 and CDR2 sequences are MDHEN and SYDVKM. The CDR3 covers 16 residues. V lost 2 bases, J lost 7 bases, and 20 bases lay in between. The CDR3 region is CASSLGGGTSPLGYTF. The CDR3 coding sequence is TGTGCCAGCAGTTTAGGAGGAGGGACAAGCCCACTTGGCTACACCTTC.

In this sample, this clonotype turned up many times. The genes are TRBV12-3 or TRBV12-4 and TRBJ1-1; 9 bases agree with TRBD1. The CDR3 length is 15 residues. The trim removed 5 bases at V and 4 bases at J, leaving 8 bases unmatched. In nucleotides, the CDR3 is TGTGCCAGCAGTCGCAGGACAGGGGTTACCACTGAAGCTTTCTTT. Translating gives CASSRRTGVTTEAFF.

This chain's CDR3 is CASSPWDPGTSGRVSGANVLTF. For the CDR3, the DNA is TGTGCCAGCAGCCCATGGGACCCAGGGACTAGCGGGAGAGTCTCTGGGGCCAACGTCCTGACTTTC. V is TRBV7-2 and J is TRBJ2-6; 14 nucleotides match TRBD2. The germline V gene encodes CDR1 SGHTA and CDR2 FQGNSA. The CDR3 consists of 22 residues. V trimming: 5 bases; J trimming: 0 bases; junction bases outside the gene matches: 15. Looking up the rest from reference TRBV7-2 and TRBJ2-6 gives the full variable domain: GAGVSQSPSNKVTEKGKDVELRCDPISGHTALYWYRQSLGQGLEFLIYFQGNSAPDKSGLPSDRFSAERTGGSVSTLTIQRTQQEDSAVYLCASSPWDPGTSGRVSGANVLTFGAGSRLTVL.

In the case of this clonotype: With a much larger clone just one base away, this may be a read error. The chain uses TRBV12-3 or TRBV12-4 and TRBJ1-2, with no clear D. The length of the CDR3 is 14 residues. CDR3 loop: CVSSFPRGLGGYTF. The DNA for the CDR3 is TGTGTCAGCAGTTTTCCCCGGGGTCTGGGGGGCTACACCTTC.

The rearrangement joins TRBV19 to TRBJ2-1; no definite D call. The CDR3 contains 12 residues. Germline lookup yields CDR1 LNHDA and CDR2 SQIVND (reference sequence). V lost 1 base to trimming and J lost 9 bases, with 7 bases between them. DNA of the CDR3: TGTGCCAGTAGTATAGGGGTTGGTGAGCAGTTCTTC. The encoded protein is CASSIGVGEQFF.

The chain recombines TRBV5-4 with TRBJ2-7; TRBD1 might be the D (7 bases). This CDR3 contains 15 residues. Germline-derived CDR1 and CDR2 are SGHNT and YYREEE (reference sequence). V shed 4 bases and J shed 4 bases, with 18 bases lying between them. The CDR3 coding sequence is TGTGCCAGCAGCATAGGACAGGACCGGGGGTACGAGCAGTACTTC. Its protein product is CASSIGQDRGYEQYF.

Of note for this clonotype: The junction does not match germline at one end; this may be a read error. This chain joins TRBV11-2 and TRBJ1-1; D is unresolved. This CDR3 is built from 12 residues. Germline V gives CDR1 SGHAT, CDR2 FQNNGV. CDR3 bases: TGTGCCAGCAGCTTAGATTTCACTGGAGCTTTCTTT. Its translation: CASSLDFTGAFF.

Many counts were recorded for this clonotype. V gene TRBV12-3 or TRBV12-4 combines with J gene TRBJ1-2, with TRBD1 identical over 8 bases. The CDR3 sequence is 13 residues long. With 3 bases clipped from V and 7 bases from J, the junction kept 4 bases outside the gene matches. CDR3 protein: CASSFDRGFGYTF. CDR3 nucleotide sequence: TGTGCCAGCAGTTTTGACAGGGGCTTTGGCTACACCTTC.

This clonotype was counted many times. The V call is TRBV27, the J call TRBJ2-7; possible D gene TRBD2, 5 bases. Looked up from germline, CDR1 is MNHEY and CDR2 is SMNVEV (reference sequence). Trimming removed 1 base at V and 5 bases at J, with 21 bases between. The CDR3 covers 17 residues. CDR3 amino acids: CASSLYPAGGKRDEQYF. CDR3 sequence (DNA): TGTGCCAGCAGTTTATATCCAGCAGGAGGTAAACGGGACGAGCAGTACTTC.

This clonotype was observed many times. V is TRBV7-2 and J is TRBJ2-7, with D hard to call. This CDR3 comprises 15 residues. Germline V gives CDR1 SGHTA, CDR2 FQGNSA. With 5 bases removed from V and 2 bases from J, the gap between germline ends came to 16 bases. The CDR3 loop reads CASSATWHKTYEQYF. DNA of the CDR3: TGTGCCAGCAGCGCGACCTGGCACAAAACCTACGAGCAGTACTTC. Complete variable domain (other parts from reference TRBV7-2 and TRBJ2-7): GAGVSQSPSNKVTEKGKDVELRCDPISGHTALYWYRQSLGQGLEFLIYFQGNSAPDKSGLPSDRFSAERTGGSVSTLTIQRTQQEDSAVYLCASSATWHKTYEQYFGPGTRLTVT.

V usage is TRBV28 and J usage is TRBJ2-1; maybe TRBD2 (5 bases). Germline CDR1 reads MDHEN; CDR2 reads SYDVKM. Trimming shortened V by 5 bases and J by 2 bases, and 16 bases separated the two germline ends. The CDR3 covers 16 residues. The CDR3 here is CASSTEAGNPYNEQFF. CDR3 sequence (DNA): TGTGCCAGCAGTACCGAGGCCGGGAACCCCTACAATGAGCAGTTCTTC.

The chain is built from TRBV19 and TRBJ2-2; D is unresolved. Germline V lookup: CDR1 LNHDA, CDR2 SQIVND (reference sequence). The CDR3 has 15 residues. The CDR3 bases are TGTGCAAGTCAGGCCTTTGACATTTACACCGGGGAGCTGTTTTTT. Translated: CASQAFDIYTGELFF.

The chain uses TRBV6-1 and TRBJ2-2; unclear D gene. Trimming took 5 bases from V and 2 from J, leaving 12 bases between them. CDR3 length equals 15 residues. CDR1 is MNHNS and CDR2 is SASEGT in the germline V gene. The CDR3 loop reads CASSPYDTNTGELFF. The CDR3 nucleotides are TGTGCCAGCAGTCCTTACGACACTAACACCGGGGAGCTGTTTTTT.

This clonotype was observed a few times. In nucleotides, the CDR3 is TGTGCCAGCAGCTTAATTACCTCCTCCTACGAGCAGTACTTC. Protein product: CASSLITSSYEQYF. This chain links TRBV7-8 with TRBJ2-7, with D hard to call. This CDR3 has 14 amino acids. The V gene lost 2 bases and the J gene lost 0 bases, with 8 bases spanning the gap. From germline, CDR1 is SGHVS and CDR2 FQNEAQ.